One sample yielded the 8 T cell receptor beta chains listed below, sequenced in a study of control samples from healthy donors and cancer patients. Produced via immunoSEQ multiplex PCR; TCRdb's table is partial and in-frame only. The table has 35,000 to 50,000 clones, over 75% seen once; the top ten hold more than 8.5%. Sequences were obtained from PBMCs. These receptor sequences come from a woman aged 55-75 years with lung cancer.

This clone occurred once. CDR3 DNA: TGTGCCAGTAGTCGAGCCGCCCAAGAGACCCAGTACTTC. Translated, it gives CASSRAAQETQYF. The chain recombines TRBV19 with TRBJ2-5; D is unresolved. The CDR3 is made up of 13 amino acids. CDR1 and CDR2 from the germline V gene are LNHDA and SQIVND (reference sequence). The V end was cut by 5 bases, the J end by 1 base, with 8 bases between.

This chain uses TRBV7-2 with TRBJ1-1; D may be TRBD1 (5 bases). V dropped 2 bases and J dropped 11 bases, with 15 bases sitting between them. The CDR3 has 13 amino acids. The V gene's germline CDR1 is SGHTA and CDR2 FQGNSA. CDR3 bases: TGTGCCAGCAGCTTAACAGGAAGATTACAGGCTTTCTTT. This gives the protein CASSLTGRLQAFF. Variable domain in full (rest from reference TRBV7-2 and TRBJ1-1): GAGVSQSPSNKVTEKGKDVELRCDPISGHTALYWYRQSLGQGLEFLIYFQGNSAPDKSGLPSDRFSAERTGGSVSTLTIQRTQQEDSAVYLCASSLTGRLQAFFGQGTRLTVV.

The J gene is TRBJ1-1, the V gene TRBV5-4; 9 bases are shared with TRBD1. Trimming at V came to 3 bases and at J to 4 bases, leaving 10 bases not matched to a gene. The CDR3 consists of 16 residues. The germline gives CDR1 SGHNT, CDR2 YYREEE (reference sequence). CDR3 DNA: TGTGCCAGCAGCTCCCCGACAGGGGGTGGGGGCACTGAAGCTTTCTTT. Translating it yields CASSSPTGGGGTEAFF.

The gene calls are TRBV5-1 and TRBJ2-3, with D possibly being TRBD2 (6 bases). CDR1 is SGHRS, CDR2 YFSETQ, per germline. V gave up 0 bases and J gave up 3 bases, with 8 bases separating them. The CDR3 is 14 amino acids. The CDR3 sequence: CASSLGLATDTQYF. For the CDR3, the DNA is TGCGCCAGCAGCTTGGGGCTAGCGACAGATACGCAGTATTTT.

The chain combines TRBV12-3 or TRBV12-4 with TRBJ1-2; 8 bases align to TRBD1. This CDR3 spans 12 amino acids. V was clipped by 5 bases and J by 6 bases; unmatched bases: 2. The CDR3 bases are TGTGCCAGCAGTGGACAGGGCCATGGCTACACCTTC. Encoded protein: CASSGQGHGYTF.

The V gene is TRBV6-5, the J gene TRBJ2-7; a weak D match, TRBD2 (6 bases). The V gene's germline CDR1 is MNHEY and CDR2 SVGAGI. The CDR3 is made up of 14 amino acids. V shed 6 bases and J shed 7 bases, with 19 bases lying between them. CDR3: CASSLGTPRGEQYF. In DNA form, the CDR3 reads TGTGCCAGCAGCCTCGGGACTCCCCGCGGGGAGCAGTACTTC.

CDR3 nucleotides: TGCGCCAGCAGCCAAGATCTTGTGGAAGCGGGAGAGTCCTACGAGCAGTACTTC. Protein sequence: CASSQDLVEAGESYEQYF. The V call is TRBV4-3, the J call TRBJ2-7, with 8 nucleotides matching TRBD2. Germline V gives CDR1 LGHNA, CDR2 YSLEER. This CDR3 has 18 amino acids. V was clipped by 0 bases and J by 1 base; unmatched bases: 11.

The chain is built from TRBV5-4 and TRBJ2-3, with TRBD2 identical over 7 bases. Looked up from germline, CDR1 is SGHNT and CDR2 is YYREEE (reference sequence). V gave up 6 bases and J gave up 2 bases; unmatched junction bases: 9. CDR3 length equals 15 residues. The CDR3 DNA reads as TGTGCCAGCACCCTTGGGGGGGGAATCACAGATACGCAGTATTTT. It translates to CASTLGGGITDTQYF.